The 25 T cell receptor beta chains reported below all come from one sample, sequenced in a study of blood T cell repertoires in COVID-19. Assay: immunoSEQ multiplex PCR; the TCRdb copy retains only in-frame clones and omits some. The repertoire holds around 150,000 clones, with 75% to 85% as singletons. Sequencing was carried out using peripheral blood. Receptors were obtained from a woman between 45 and 65 years old with acute or convalescent COVID-19.

The chain recombines TRBV4-3 with TRBJ1-2; D is uncertain. V dropped 0 bases and J dropped 8 bases, with 13 bases sitting between them. The CDR3 runs 14 residues. Germline CDR1 is LGHNA and CDR2 is YSLEER. CDR3 DNA sequence: TGCGCCAGCAGCCAAGATAGTGCACAGAAAGGCTACACCTTC. Translating gives CASSQDSAQKGYTF.

The chain couples TRBV6-1 to TRBJ2-3; D is uncertain. V dropped 2 bases and J dropped 5 bases, with 5 bases sitting between them. Germline V gene data show CDR1 as MNHNS and CDR2 as SASEGT. This CDR3 has 12 amino acids. The DNA of the CDR3 is TGTGCCAGCAGTGAAATCAGAGATACGCAGTATTTT. Translating it yields CASSEIRDTQYF.

V gene TRBV2 combines with J gene TRBJ2-3; 13 bases fit TRBD2. The length of the CDR3 is 15 residues. The J segment lost 1 base and the V segment lost 9 bases, leaving 4 bases of the junction unmatched. CDR1 is SNHLY and CDR2 is FYNNEI in the germline V gene. This CDR3 reads CASWGTSGGTDTQYF. The CDR3 nucleotides read TGTGCCAGTTGGGGGACTAGCGGGGGCACAGATACGCAGTATTTT.

The CDR3 sequence is CASSLDPGGDGYTF. The CDR3 DNA follows: TGTGCCAGCAGCTTAGACCCGGGGGGTGACGGCTACACCTTC. This rearrangement joins TRBV13 to TRBJ1-2; tentatively, D is TRBD1 (5 bases). The germline CDR1 and CDR2 sequences are PRHDT and FYEKMQ (reference sequence). The V gene lost 1 base and the J gene lost 8 bases, with 14 bases spanning the gap. The CDR3 loop spans 14 amino acids.

J is TRBJ1-5 and V is TRBV24-1, with D possibly being TRBD1 (6 bases). The CDR3 spans 14 residues. V shed 2 bases and J shed 8 bases, with 12 bases lying between them. CDR1 and CDR2 from the germline V gene are KGHDR and SFDVKD. CDR3 nucleotides: TGTGCCACCAGTGATTACCTCTCAGGGGAGCCCCAGCATTTT. Residues: CATSDYLSGEPQHF.

This clone was seen once. The chain has TRBV7-2 and TRBJ1-4; D possibly corresponds to TRBD1 (6 bases). CDR3 length equals 16 residues. Trimming took off 0 bases at V and 3 bases at J, with 11 bases between the two ends. Germline CDR1 SGHTA, CDR2 FQGNSA. CDR3 in DNA: TGTGCCAGCAGCTTAGCGGGGGCAGGCGCTAATGAAAAACTGTTTTTT. It codes for CASSLAGAGANEKLFF.

The V gene is TRBV7-2, the J gene TRBJ1-6; D possibly corresponds to TRBD1 (5 bases). V lost 3 bases, J lost 7 bases, and 7 bases lay in between. The CDR3 has 13 residues. The germline CDR1 and CDR2 sequences are SGHTA and FQGNSA. The CDR3 sequence is CASSFRGNSPLHF. The CDR3 DNA sequence: TGTGCCAGCAGCTTTCGGGGGAATTCACCCCTCCACTTT.

This clone occurred a few times. The chain has TRBV7-3 and TRBJ2-3; D gene unclear. CDR3 length equals 13 residues. Germline V gene lookup returns CDR1 SGHTA and CDR2 FQGTGA. V was shortened by 6 bases and J by 5 bases, with 12 bases between the two germline ends. The CDR3 sequence is CASRSSVEDTQYF. The CDR3, as DNA: TGTGCCAGCAGGAGTTCGGTTGAAGATACGCAGTATTTT. Drawing the rest from reference TRBV7-3 and TRBJ2-3, the complete variable domain is GAGVSQTPSNKVTEKGKYVELRCDPISGHTALYWYRQSLGQGPEFLIYFQGTGAADDSGLPNDRFFAVRPEGSVSTLKIQRTERGDSAVYLCASRSSVEDTQYFGPGTRLTVL.

The V call is TRBV27, the J call TRBJ1-1, with D hard to call. The germline V gene has CDR1 MNHEY and CDR2 SMNVEV (reference sequence). V was clipped by 6 bases and J by 4 bases, with 15 bases between them. The CDR3 runs to 14 residues. CDR3 DNA: TGTGCCAGCAGCCTATACCCTCGGAGCACTGAAGCTTTCTTT. Protein: CASSLYPRSTEAFF.

The table lists this clone with a few counts. The chain combines TRBV5-8 with TRBJ1-5; no definite D call. CDR3 length: 12 residues. Germline values: CDR1 SGHTS, CDR2 YDEGEE. The V end was cut by 2 bases, the J end by 7 bases, with 7 bases between. The DNA for the CDR3 is TGTGCCAGCAGCTTCTACAGCCAGCCCCAGCATTTT. As protein: CASSFYSQPQHF.

This chain uses TRBV5-1 with TRBJ1-3, with D perhaps matching TRBD1 (5 bases). This CDR3 has 15 amino acids. Germline CDR1 reads SGHRS; CDR2 reads YFSETQ. V lost 4 bases and J 0 bases, leaving 11 bases between the germline ends. The CDR3 spells CASSKGVPSGNTIYF. CDR3 coding DNA: TGCGCCAGCAGCAAAGGGGTTCCCTCTGGAAACACCATATATTTT.

The chain joins TRBV4-3 to TRBJ1-5; unclear D gene. CDR1 and CDR2 (germline): LGHNA, YSLEER. Between the trimmed V and J ends, which lost 0 bases and 7 bases, there was a span of 13 bases. There are 15 residues in the CDR3. For the CDR3, the DNA is TGCGCCAGCAGCCAAGAATTAGGGAGTTGGCAGCCCCAGCATTTT. Translated: CASSQELGSWQPQHF.

This clone appeared once. The J gene is TRBJ2-6, the V gene TRBV30; D is possibly TRBD1 or TRBD2 (6 bases each). CDR1 and CDR2 (germline): GTSNPN, SVGIG (reference sequence). The V gene lost 5 bases and the J gene lost 0 bases, with 14 bases spanning the gap. The CDR3 is made up of 16 amino acids. The CDR3 loop is CAWGGPQDSGANVLTF. CDR3 DNA: TGTGCCTGGGGGGGGCCACAGGACTCTGGGGCCAACGTCCTGACTTTC.

The rearrangement joins TRBV14 to TRBJ1-2, with 8 nucleotides matching TRBD1. Unmatched junction bases numbered 14, after V lost 0 bases and J lost 11 bases. The length of the CDR3 is 16 residues. Germline lookup yields CDR1 SGHDN and CDR2 FVKESK. The CDR3 loop reads CASSQDFYSGQGLYTF. CDR3 in DNA: TGTGCCAGCAGCCAAGATTTTTATAGCGGACAGGGACTTTACACCTTC.

This clone showed up just a few times. The chain carries TRBV4-3 and TRBJ1-5; D perhaps matches TRBD1 (6 bases). Germline lookup yields CDR1 LGHNA and CDR2 YSLEER. The CDR3 totals 18 residues. Trimming took 0 bases from V and 1 from J, leaving 16 bases between them. This CDR3 is CASSQDRPFTGSNQPQHF. CDR3 nucleotide sequence: TGCGCCAGCAGCCAAGATCGGCCCTTTACAGGGAGCAATCAGCCCCAGCATTTT.

V and J are TRBV11-2 and TRBJ2-3, with 12 nucleotides matching TRBD2. The CDR3 is made up of 13 amino acids. V shed 5 bases and J 8 bases; nucleotides not matched to a gene: 2. In germline, CDR1 is SGHAT, CDR2 FQNNGV. The CDR3 is CASSTSGGSTQYF. The CDR3 DNA follows: TGTGCCAGCAGCACTAGCGGGGGGAGTACGCAGTATTTT.

This chain uses TRBV5-5 with TRBJ1-1; TRBD1 is a possible D gene (5 bases). There are 15 residues in the CDR3. Germline values: CDR1 SGHKS, CDR2 YYEKEE (reference sequence). V was pared by 2 bases and J by 0 bases, with 11 bases between. For the CDR3, the DNA is TGTGCCAGCAGCTTTCCCGGGACTCTGAACACTGAAGCTTTCTTT. This encodes CASSFPGTLNTEAFF.

The chain couples TRBV5-6 to TRBJ2-7, with D uncertain. Trimming removed 0 bases from V and 3 bases from J, with 7 bases in between. This CDR3 has 13 amino acids. Germline CDR1 and CDR2: SGHDT and YYEEEE. CDR3 sequence reads: CASSLEYSYEQYF. The DNA for the CDR3 is TGTGCCAGCAGCTTGGAGTACAGCTACGAGCAGTACTTC.

J is TRBJ1-4 and V is TRBV5-4; tentative D call: TRBD1 (5 bases). Trimming took 1 base from V and 7 from J, leaving 17 bases between them. The CDR3 covers 16 residues. Germline V gives CDR1 SGHNT, CDR2 YYREEE (reference sequence). The DNA of the CDR3 is TGTGCCAGCAGCTTGTATGGGGCTGCGCCGATTGAAAAACTGTTTTTT. Encoded protein: CASSLYGAAPIEKLFF.

The chain recombines TRBV7-9 with TRBJ1-6; 11 nucleotides match TRBD1. This CDR3 spans 16 amino acids. With V trimmed by 0 bases and J by 9 bases, 4 bases remained unmatched. Germline assignment: CDR1 SEHNR and CDR2 FQNEAQ (reference sequence). CDR3 sequence: CASSLAGQGVGSPLHF. The DNA of the CDR3 is TGTGCCAGCAGCTTAGCGGGACAGGGGGTAGGTTCACCCCTCCACTTT.

This clone appeared a few times. V usage is TRBV10-3 and J usage is TRBJ1-5, with TRBD1 matching 7 bases. Trimming took 5 bases from V and 0 from J; bases not matched to a gene: 4. This CDR3 spans 15 amino acids. The germline CDR1 and CDR2 sequences are ENHRY and SYGVKD. This CDR3 is CAISSRDSSNQPQHF. CDR3 sequence (DNA): TGTGCCATCAGTTCCCGGGACAGTAGCAATCAGCCCCAGCATTTT.

The chain recombines TRBV27 with TRBJ1-1; the D gene is possibly TRBD1 (5 bases). In germline, CDR1 is MNHEY, CDR2 SMNVEV (reference sequence). The CDR3 has 13 residues. V was cut by 5 bases and J by 12 bases, with 19 bases left in between. CDR3 nucleotides: TGTGCCAGCAGTCCTGGGGCTCCCTCCGGGTCTTTCTTT. Translation: CASSPGAPSGSFF.

This rearrangement joins TRBV27 to TRBJ2-2; 8 bases line up with TRBD1. The CDR3 is 17 amino acids. CDR1 is MNHEY and CDR2 is SMNVEV in the germline V gene (reference sequence). With V trimmed by 0 bases and J by 5 bases, 8 bases remained unmatched. The CDR3 spells CASSLSLQGAMTGELFF. DNA for the CDR3: TGTGCCAGCAGTTTATCGCTTCAGGGGGCTATGACCGGGGAGCTGTTTTTT.

This clone was detected once. The V gene is TRBV19, the J gene TRBJ1-5, with a tentative D call TRBD1 (6 bases). Trimming took off 0 bases at V and 0 bases at J, with 18 bases between the two ends. Germline loops: CDR1 LNHDA, CDR2 SQIVND (reference sequence). The CDR3 loop spans 19 amino acids. The CDR3 is CASSIDLSGQRYSNQPQHF. For the CDR3, the DNA is TGTGCCAGTAGTATAGATCTATCGGGACAACGCTATAGCAATCAGCCCCAGCATTTT. The complete variable domain, with remaining parts taken from reference TRBV19 and TRBJ1-5, reads DGGITQSPKYLFRKEGQNVTLSCEQNLNHDAMYWYRQDPGQGLRLIYYSQIVNDFQKGDIAEGYSVSREKKESFPLTVTSAQKNPTAFYLCASSIDLSGQRYSNQPQHFGDGTRLSIL.

V is TRBV30 and J is TRBJ1-1; D unclear. Trimming removed 8 bases from V and 4 bases from J, with 20 bases in between. This CDR3 region has 14 residues. Germline values: CDR1 GTSNPN, CDR2 SVGIG (reference sequence). CDR3 bases: TGTGCCCTGGCGGGTCACAATCGAGCCACTGAAGCTTTCTTT. Translated: CALAGHNRATEAFF.